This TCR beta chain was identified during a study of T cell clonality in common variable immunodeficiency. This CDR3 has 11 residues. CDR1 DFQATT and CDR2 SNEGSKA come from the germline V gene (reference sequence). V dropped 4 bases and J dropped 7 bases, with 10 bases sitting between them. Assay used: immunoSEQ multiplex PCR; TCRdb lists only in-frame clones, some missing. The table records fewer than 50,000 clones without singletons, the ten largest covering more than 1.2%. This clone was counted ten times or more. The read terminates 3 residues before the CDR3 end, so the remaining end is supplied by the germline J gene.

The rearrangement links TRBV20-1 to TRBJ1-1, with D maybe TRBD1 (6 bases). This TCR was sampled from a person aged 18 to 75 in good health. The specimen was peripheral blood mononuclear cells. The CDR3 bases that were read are TGCAGTGCTATCCGGGACATTGAA. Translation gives CSAIRDIE. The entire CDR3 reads CSAIRDIEAFF.